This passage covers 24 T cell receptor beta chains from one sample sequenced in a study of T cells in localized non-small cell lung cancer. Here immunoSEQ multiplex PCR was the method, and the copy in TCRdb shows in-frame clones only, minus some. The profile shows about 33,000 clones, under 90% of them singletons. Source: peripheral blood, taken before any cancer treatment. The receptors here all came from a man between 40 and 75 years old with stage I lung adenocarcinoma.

CDR3 sequence reads: CASIIRGLGGYTF. The CDR3 coding sequence is TGTGCCAGCATTATCCGGGGTTTAGGCGGCTACACCTTC. The rearrangement uses TRBV5-8 and TRBJ1-2; no definite D call. CDR1 is SGHTS, CDR2 YDEGEE, per germline. The CDR3 contains 13 residues. The germline V and J ends were trimmed by 6 bases and 8 bases, with 17 bases remaining between them.

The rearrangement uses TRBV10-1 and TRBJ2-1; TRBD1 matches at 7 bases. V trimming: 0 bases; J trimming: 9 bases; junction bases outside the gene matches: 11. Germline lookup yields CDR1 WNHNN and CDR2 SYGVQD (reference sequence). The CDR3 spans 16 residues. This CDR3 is CASSESKPDRASEQFF. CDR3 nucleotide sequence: TGCGCCAGCAGTGAGTCGAAACCCGACAGGGCGAGTGAGCAGTTCTTC.

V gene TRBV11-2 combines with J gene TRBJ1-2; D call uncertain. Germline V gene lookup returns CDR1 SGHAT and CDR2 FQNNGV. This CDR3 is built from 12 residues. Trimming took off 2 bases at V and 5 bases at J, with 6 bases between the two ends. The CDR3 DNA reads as TGTGCCAGCAGCTTATCTGGTTATGGCTACACCTTC. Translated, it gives CASSLSGYGYTF.

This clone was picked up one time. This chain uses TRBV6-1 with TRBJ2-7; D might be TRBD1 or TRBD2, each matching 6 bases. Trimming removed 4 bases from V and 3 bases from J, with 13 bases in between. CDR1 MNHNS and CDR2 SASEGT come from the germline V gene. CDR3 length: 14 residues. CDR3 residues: CASSAVGGGYEQYF. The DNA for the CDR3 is TGTGCCAGCAGTGCGGTAGGGGGAGGCTACGAGCAGTACTTC.

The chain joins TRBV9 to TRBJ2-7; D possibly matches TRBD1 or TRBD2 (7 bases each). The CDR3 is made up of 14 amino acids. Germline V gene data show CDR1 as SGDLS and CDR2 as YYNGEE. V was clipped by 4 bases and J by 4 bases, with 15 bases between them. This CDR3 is CASSPGGGGYEQYF. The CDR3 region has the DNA TGTGCCAGCAGCCCAGGGGGAGGGGGATACGAGCAGTACTTC. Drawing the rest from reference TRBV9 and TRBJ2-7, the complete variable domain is DSGVTQTPKHLITATGQRVTLRCSPRSGDLSVYWYQQSLDQGLQFLIQYYNGEERAKGNILERFSAQQFPDLHSELNLSSLELGDSALYFCASSPGGGGYEQYFGPGTRLTVT.

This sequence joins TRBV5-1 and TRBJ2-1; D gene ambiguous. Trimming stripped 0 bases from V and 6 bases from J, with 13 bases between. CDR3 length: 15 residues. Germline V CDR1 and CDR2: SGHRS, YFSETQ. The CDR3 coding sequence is TGCGCCAGCAGCTTGGGCCAGGCTAAATTCAATGAGCAGTTCTTC. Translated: CASSLGQAKFNEQFF.

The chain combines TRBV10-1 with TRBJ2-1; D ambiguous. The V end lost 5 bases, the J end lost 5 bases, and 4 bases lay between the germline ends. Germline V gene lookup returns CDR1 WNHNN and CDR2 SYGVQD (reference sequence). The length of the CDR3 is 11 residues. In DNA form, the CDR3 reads TGCGCCAGCAGTAGGGACAATGAGCAGTTCTTC. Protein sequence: CASSRDNEQFF.

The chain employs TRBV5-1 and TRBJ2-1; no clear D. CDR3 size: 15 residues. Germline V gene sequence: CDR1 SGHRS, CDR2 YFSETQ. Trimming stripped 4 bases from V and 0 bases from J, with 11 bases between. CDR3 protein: CASSPIGASYNEQFF. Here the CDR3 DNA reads TGCGCCAGCAGCCCCATAGGTGCCTCCTACAATGAGCAGTTCTTC.

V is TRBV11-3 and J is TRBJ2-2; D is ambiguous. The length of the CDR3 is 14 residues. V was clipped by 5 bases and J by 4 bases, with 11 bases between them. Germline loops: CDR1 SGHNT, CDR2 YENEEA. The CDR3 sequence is CASSPTGGTGELFF. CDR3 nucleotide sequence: TGTGCCAGCAGCCCGACCGGCGGCACCGGGGAGCTGTTTTTT.

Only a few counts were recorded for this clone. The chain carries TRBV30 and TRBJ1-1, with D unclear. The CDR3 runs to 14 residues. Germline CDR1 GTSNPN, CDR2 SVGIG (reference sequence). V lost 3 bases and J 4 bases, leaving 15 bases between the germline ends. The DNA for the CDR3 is TGTGCCTGGAGCGCCACCTCCCGGGCCACTGAAGCTTTCTTT. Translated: CAWSATSRATEAFF. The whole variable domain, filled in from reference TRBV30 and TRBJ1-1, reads SQTIHQWPATLVQPVGSPLSLECTVEGTSNPNLYWYRQAAGRGLQLLFYSVGIGQISSEVPQNLSASRPQDRQFILSSKKLLLSDSGFYLCAWSATSRATEAFFGQGTRLTVV.

CDR3 sequence reads: CAISEPGDDEQFF. The DNA for the CDR3 is TGTGCCATCAGTGAACCAGGGGACGATGAGCAGTTCTTC. The chain recombines TRBV10-3 with TRBJ2-1, with D maybe TRBD1 (6 bases). Per the germline V gene, CDR1 is ENHRY and CDR2 is SYGVKD. The V and J ends lost 3 bases and 8 bases respectively, with 11 bases between them. CDR3 length equals 13 residues.

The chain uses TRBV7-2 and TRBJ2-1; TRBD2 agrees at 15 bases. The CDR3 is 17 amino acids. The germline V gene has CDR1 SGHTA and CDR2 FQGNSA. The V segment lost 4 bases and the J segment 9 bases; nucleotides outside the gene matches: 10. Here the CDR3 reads CASSWGGGTSGGPEQFF. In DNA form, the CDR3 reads TGTGCCAGCAGCTGGGGAGGAGGGACTAGCGGGGGGCCTGAGCAGTTCTTC.

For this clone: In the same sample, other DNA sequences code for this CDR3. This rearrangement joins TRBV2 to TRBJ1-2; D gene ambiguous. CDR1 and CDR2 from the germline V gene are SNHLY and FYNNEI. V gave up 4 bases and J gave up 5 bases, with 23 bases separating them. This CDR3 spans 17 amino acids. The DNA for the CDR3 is TGTGCCAGCAGTGGACGGGGTAATCCCCTTGAAATATATGGCTACACCTTC. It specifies CASSGRGNPLEIYGYTF.

This CDR3 is CASRHNQGAVQPQHF. Written as DNA, the CDR3 is TGTGCCAGCAGACACAACCAGGGGGCGGTTCAGCCCCAGCATTTT. This chain uses TRBV6-1 with TRBJ1-5; TRBD1 agrees at 8 bases. The germline CDR1 and CDR2 sequences are MNHNS and SASEGT. This CDR3 spans 15 amino acids. J gave up 6 bases and V 6 bases, and 10 bases lay outside the gene matches.

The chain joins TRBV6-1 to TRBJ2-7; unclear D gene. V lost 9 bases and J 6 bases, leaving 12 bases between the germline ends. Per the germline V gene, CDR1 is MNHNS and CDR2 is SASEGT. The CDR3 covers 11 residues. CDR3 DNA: TGTGCCAGTTGCCCCCAGGTCGAGCAGTACTTC. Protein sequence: CASCPQVEQYF.

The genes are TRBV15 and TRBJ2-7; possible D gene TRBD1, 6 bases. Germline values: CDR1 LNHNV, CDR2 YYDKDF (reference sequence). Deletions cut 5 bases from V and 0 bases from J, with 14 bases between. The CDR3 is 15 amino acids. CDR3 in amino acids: CATSVITGPSYEQYF. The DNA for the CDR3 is TGTGCCACCAGCGTCATTACAGGGCCCTCCTACGAGCAGTACTTC. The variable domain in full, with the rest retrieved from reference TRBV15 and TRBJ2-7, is DAMVIQNPRYQVTQFGKPVTLSCSQTLNHNVMYWYQQKSSQAPKLLFHYYDKDFNNEADTPDNFQSRRPNTSFCFLDIRSPGLGDTAMYLCATSVITGPSYEQYFGPGTRLTVT.

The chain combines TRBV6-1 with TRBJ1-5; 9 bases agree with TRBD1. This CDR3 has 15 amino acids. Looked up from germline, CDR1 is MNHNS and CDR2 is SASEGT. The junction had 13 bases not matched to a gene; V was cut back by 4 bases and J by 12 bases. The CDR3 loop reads CASSGGQYWGQGQHF. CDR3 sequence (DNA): TGTGCCAGCAGTGGGGGACAGTATTGGGGACAGGGCCAGCATTTT.

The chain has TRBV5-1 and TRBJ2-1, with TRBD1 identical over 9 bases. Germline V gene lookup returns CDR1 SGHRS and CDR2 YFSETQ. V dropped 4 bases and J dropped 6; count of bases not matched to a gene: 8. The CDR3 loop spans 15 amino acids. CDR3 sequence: CASSTTGGAGNEQFF. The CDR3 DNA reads TGCGCCAGCAGCACCACAGGGGGCGCGGGCAATGAGCAGTTCTTC.

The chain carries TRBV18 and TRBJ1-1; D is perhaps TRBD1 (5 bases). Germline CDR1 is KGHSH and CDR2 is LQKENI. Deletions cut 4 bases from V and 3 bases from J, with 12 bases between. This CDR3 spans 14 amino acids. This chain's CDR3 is CASSRAGMDTEAFF. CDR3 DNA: TGTGCCAGCTCACGAGCAGGGATGGACACTGAAGCTTTCTTT.

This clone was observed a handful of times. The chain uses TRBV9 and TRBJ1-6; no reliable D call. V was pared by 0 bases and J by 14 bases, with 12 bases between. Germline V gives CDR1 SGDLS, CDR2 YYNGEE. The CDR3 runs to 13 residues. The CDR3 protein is CASSVAQAKALHF. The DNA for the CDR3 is TGTGCCAGCAGCGTAGCGCAGGCCAAGGCCCTCCACTTT.

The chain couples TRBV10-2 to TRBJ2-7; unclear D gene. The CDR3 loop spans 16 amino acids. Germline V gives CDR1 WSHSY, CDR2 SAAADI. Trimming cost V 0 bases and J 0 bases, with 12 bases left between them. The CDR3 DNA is TGCGCCAGCAGTGAGTCAGGTGCAACAGACTCCTACGAGCAGTACTTC. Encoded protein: CASSESGATDSYEQYF.

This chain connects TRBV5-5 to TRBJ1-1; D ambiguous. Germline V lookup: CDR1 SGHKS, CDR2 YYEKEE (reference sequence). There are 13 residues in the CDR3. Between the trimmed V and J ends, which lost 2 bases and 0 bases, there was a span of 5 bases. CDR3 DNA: TGTGCCAGCAGCTTCCAACTGAACACTGAAGCTTTCTTT. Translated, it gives CASSFQLNTEAFF.

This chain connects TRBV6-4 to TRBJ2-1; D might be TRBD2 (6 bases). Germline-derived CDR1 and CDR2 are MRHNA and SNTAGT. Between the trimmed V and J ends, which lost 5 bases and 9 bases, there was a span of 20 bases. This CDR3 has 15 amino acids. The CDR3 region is CASSPRGANPGEQFF. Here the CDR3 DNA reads TGTGCCAGCAGTCCTCGCGGGGCAAACCCCGGTGAGCAGTTCTTC.

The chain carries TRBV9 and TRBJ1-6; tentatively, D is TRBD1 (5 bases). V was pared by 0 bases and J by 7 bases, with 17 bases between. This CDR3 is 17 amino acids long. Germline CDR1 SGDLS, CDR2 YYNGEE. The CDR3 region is CASSVDGRQRVNSPLHF. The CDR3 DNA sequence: TGTGCCAGCAGCGTAGACGGCCGACAGAGAGTCAATTCACCCCTCCACTTT.